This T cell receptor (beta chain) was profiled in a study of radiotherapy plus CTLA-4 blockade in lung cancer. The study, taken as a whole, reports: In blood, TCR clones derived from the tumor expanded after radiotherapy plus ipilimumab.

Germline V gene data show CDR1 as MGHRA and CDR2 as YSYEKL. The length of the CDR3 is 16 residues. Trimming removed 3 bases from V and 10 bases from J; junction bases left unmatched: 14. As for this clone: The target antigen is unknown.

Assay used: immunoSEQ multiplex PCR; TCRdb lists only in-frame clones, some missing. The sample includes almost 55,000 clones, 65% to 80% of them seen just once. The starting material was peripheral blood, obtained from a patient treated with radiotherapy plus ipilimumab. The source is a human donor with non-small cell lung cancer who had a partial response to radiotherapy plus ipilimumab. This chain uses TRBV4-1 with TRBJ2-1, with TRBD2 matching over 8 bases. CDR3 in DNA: TGCGCCAGCAGCCAGGCCAGCGGGGGACTTAGAGGGGAGCAGTTCTTC. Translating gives CASSQASGGLRGEQFF.